These 10 T cell receptor beta chains originate from one sample sequenced in a study of CD8+ T cells in alopecia areata. In each case, RNA was isolated and then reverse transcribed into cDNA as the sequencing template. Profiled with immunoSEQ multiplex PCR; TCRdb holds only in-frame clones, not every one. The sample lists 150,000 or so clones, about 87% occurring once. The specimen comprised CD8+ T cells sorted from blood, sampled at week 0. The receptors were gathered from a human donor with alopecia areata.

This clone was counted only a few times. This chain uses TRBV10-3 with TRBJ2-2; 8 nucleotides match TRBD1. The CDR3 covers 16 residues. Germline CDR1 and CDR2: ENHRY and SYGVKD. Trimming removed 3 bases from V and 0 bases from J; junction bases left unmatched: 3. The CDR3 DNA sequence: TGTGCCATCAGTGACCCGGACAGGGCGAACACCGGGGAGCTGTTTTTT. Amino acid sequence: CAISDPDRANTGELFF.

The chain recombines TRBV11-2 with TRBJ2-2, with TRBD2 matching 8 bases. Trimming removed 2 bases from V and 9 bases from J; junction bases left unmatched: 5. CDR3 length equals 14 residues. Germline V lookup: CDR1 SGHAT, CDR2 FQNNGV. CDR3: CASSLRGGLWELFF. DNA for the CDR3: TGTGCCAGCAGCTTACGGGGGGGTCTCTGGGAGCTGTTTTTT.

This chain links TRBV9 with TRBJ1-2; a possible D gene is TRBD1 (5 bases). The V end lost 2 bases, the J end lost 6 bases, and 14 bases lay between the germline ends. This CDR3 has 14 residues. CDR1 SGDLS and CDR2 YYNGEE come from the germline V gene. The CDR3 protein is CASSVSGAGNGYTF. CDR3 coding DNA: TGTGCCAGCAGCGTCTCCGGGGCCGGGAATGGCTACACCTTC.

This clone occurred once. The V gene is TRBV9, the J gene TRBJ2-1; 7 bases fit TRBD1. The CDR3 runs to 14 residues. CDR1 SGDLS and CDR2 YYNGEE come from the germline V gene. Trimming cost V 4 bases and J 4 bases; bases outside gene matches: 5. In DNA, the CDR3 is TGTGCCAGCAGCCTAGGGGGCCTTTACAATGAGCAGTTCTTC. This sequence encodes CASSLGGLYNEQFF.

This clone was seen only once. V and J are TRBV15 and TRBJ2-5; TRBD2 agrees at 8 bases. Trimming removed 5 bases from V and 10 bases from J; junction bases left unmatched: 12. Germline V CDR1 and CDR2: LNHNV, YYDKDF (reference sequence). The CDR3 runs 14 residues. The CDR3 loop is CATSRSGNLHHQYF. The CDR3 region has the DNA TGTGCCACCAGCCGTAGCGGGAACCTCCACCACCAGTACTTC.

V gene TRBV27 combines with J gene TRBJ1-2, with D possibly TRBD1 on 5 matching bases. This CDR3 is 14 amino acids long. Trimming removed 2 bases at V and 5 bases at J, with 12 bases between. CDR1 is MNHEY and CDR2 is SMNVEV in the germline V gene (reference sequence). The CDR3 sequence is CASSLGSGLYGYTF. CDR3 in DNA: TGTGCCAGCAGTTTAGGATCGGGACTATATGGCTACACCTTC.

This chain joins TRBV27 and TRBJ2-4; no firm D call. This CDR3 contains 14 residues. The V and J ends lost 0 bases and 0 bases respectively, with 3 bases between them. Germline V gene sequence: CDR1 MNHEY, CDR2 SMNVEV (reference sequence). CDR3 sequence: CASSLSLAKNIQYF. The CDR3, as DNA: TGTGCCAGCAGTTTATCACTAGCCAAAAACATTCAGTACTTC.

The rearrangement uses TRBV4-2 and TRBJ2-7; 13 bases agree with TRBD2. Germline-derived CDR1 and CDR2 are LGHNA and YNFKEQ. The ends lost 0 bases at V and 1 base at J; junction bases unmatched: 6. There are 18 residues in the CDR3. The DNA for the CDR3 is TGTGCCAGCAGCCAAGACCTGGGACTAGCGGGAATGTCCTACGAGCAGTACTTC. Its protein is CASSQDLGLAGMSYEQYF.

The V call is TRBV5-1, the J call TRBJ2-5; 10 positions agree with TRBD2. Gene TRBJ2-7 matches the end of the DNA better, so the J call may be wrong. The CDR3 is 14 residues long. CDR1 and CDR2 from the germline V gene are SGHRS and YFSETQ. CDR3 coding DNA: TGCGCCAGCAGCCGGGGGCTAGCGGGAGACGAGCAGTACTTC. Its protein product is CASSRGLAGDEQYF.

The chain is built from TRBV7-6 and TRBJ2-2; D not certain. Trimming removed 8 bases from V and 0 bases from J, with 7 bases in between. Per germline, CDR1 SGHVS and CDR2 FNYEAQ. The CDR3 is 13 amino acids. The CDR3 protein is CASRTANTGELFF. The CDR3 DNA is TGTGCCAGCCGGACGGCGAACACCGGGGAGCTGTTTTTT. Supplemented by reference TRBV7-6 and TRBJ2-2, the full variable domain reads GAGVSQSPRYKVTKRGQDVALRCDPISGHVSLYWYRQALGQGPEFLTYFNYEAQQDKSGLPNDRFSAERPEGSISTLTIQRTEQRDSAMYRCASRTANTGELFFGEGSRLTVL.